The clone carrying this TCR beta chain was seen many times. Germline V gene lookup returns CDR1 DFQATT and CDR2 SNEGSKA (reference sequence). V lost 2 bases and J lost 0; bases outside the gene matches: 4. This CDR3 has 15 amino acids. These patients, aged 18 to 65, had recently diagnosed hyperthyroidism lasting under 2 months. The study based diagnoses on clinical symptoms, serum thyroxine and TRAb, thyroid ultrasound and orbital computed tomography. The record originates from a study of T cells in Graves' hyperthyroidism and ophthalmopathy. RNA transcripts served as the template for amplifying TCR beta CDR3 regions. Carried out on the TCR CDR3, a first-round RT-PCR used the HTBI primer set. TCRdb passed the multiplex PCR reads through MiXCR, listing each CDR3 protein once. The table records about 210,000 distinct CDR3 sequences, approximately 20% of them present only once.

The origin of this receptor is a man aged 35-49 years with Graves' hyperthyroidism. What was sequenced was blood. The chain employs TRBV20-1 and TRBJ2-7; 10 bases agree with TRBD1. CDR3 residues: CSARPWTGGSYEQYF. The CDR3, as DNA: TGCAGTGCTAGACCGTGGACAGGGGGCTCCTACGAGCAGTACTTC.